This T cell receptor (beta chain) was sequenced in a study of T cells in Graves' hyperthyroidism and ophthalmopathy. This CDR3 has 12 amino acids. Germline CDR1 and CDR2: MDHEN and SYDVKM. Trimming took off 4 bases at V and 6 bases at J, with 6 bases between the two ends. A remark on this clonotype: Its specificity is not known.

General observations from the study: Most clonotypes expanded in the thyroid (above 0.001) were also present in blood.

TCR beta CDR3 sequences were amplified from RNA transcripts. Initially, a first-round RT-PCR of the TCR CDR3 employed the HTBI primer set. Using its own MiXCR run on the multiplex PCR reads, TCRdb lists one record per CDR3 protein. The repertoire consists of approximately 700,000 distinct CDR3 sequences, with about a sixth occurring once and the leading ten covering around 8.1%. Sample: blood. The rearrangement uses TRBV28 and TRBJ1-4; D remains ambiguous. This receptor was obtained from a man between 18 and 35 years old with Graves' hyperthyroidism. The chain's CDR3 is CASSSGDEKLFF. The CDR3 coding sequence is TGTGCCAGCAGTTCCGGCGATGAAAAACTGTTTTTT.